Described below is a single T cell receptor beta chain sequence and its context. The target antigen is unknown. The CDR3 sequence is 13 residues long. Germline CDR1 reads SGDLS; CDR2 reads YYNGEE. After removal of 5 bases from V and 0 bases from J, the junction contained 0 bases not matched to a gene. This sample is drawn from a study of shared clonotypes between healthy human individuals. The CD4+ fraction was divided into a CD45RA+ naive subset and a CD45RA-negative memory subset. Study-wide results and caveats: Generation probabilities were higher for clonotypes shared across all four sorted-subset donors than for unshared ones. The sole specimen, blood, was sampled, and tissue repertoires likely differ.

In the original analysis: ImmunoSEQ junction-only sequences lacked quality scores, so their filtering differed. Libraries were prepared by immunoSEQ multiplex PCR; TCRdb keeps only in-frame clonotypes and omits some of them. V, J and clone size are those of that table, while D and trimming were read from the DNA. The sample shows about 1.5 million clones, approximately 98% of them seen only once. The J gene is TRBJ2-3, the V gene TRBV9, with TRBD2 matching 7 bases. The source is a man in his thirties or forties in good health. The specimen was naive CD4+ T cells sorted from blood. Documented subset: CD45RA+ positively selected. CDR3 sequence (DNA): TGTGCCAGCAGTAGCGGGAGCACAGATACGCAGTATTTT. Its translation: CASSSGSTDTQYF.